What follows is one TCR beta chain and its context. Its antigen remains unidentified. Base qualities are not provided; no much larger clone lies one nucleotide away. The sample is drawn from a study of blood T cell repertoires in COVID-19 (dated by TCRdb to about 2020). In the study overall: Collaborator samples came from the United States, Italy and Spain and covered acute and convalescent phases of COVID-19. HLA class I and class II types, where available, came from metadata supplied by the sample provider rather than from assay-based typing. The prospective study material was composed of cDNA or gDNA derived from T cells, B-cell-depleted T cells, or PBMCs. A de-identified subject ID, COVID-19 status, age in years and sex were almost always included in the sample metadata. The samples were drawn from two sources: the first 160 participants of the ongoing ImmuneRACE study, and 1,000 to 1,500 subjects contributed by 6 global collaborators. The repertoires were released in a freely available public database intended as a resource for research on the immune response to SARS-CoV-2. The dataset comprised deeply sampled blood TCRbeta repertoires from subjects exposed to, actively infected with, or recovered from COVID-19. Broad study findings and their caveats: Clinical and demographic metadata were provided uncurated, with the amount varying by source and participant.

TCRbeta CDR3 regions were amplified from genomic DNA using the immunoSEQ Assay, a bias-controlled multiplex PCR. The original methods were these. The number of nucleated cells in each sample was estimated by amplification of reference gene primers within the assay. Sequence reads were collapsed and filtered to measure the absolute abundance of every unique TCRbeta CDR3 rearrangement. For each sample, productive Simpson clonality was calculated as the square root of Simpson's diversity index over productive rearrangements. The source is immuneACCESS, and TCRdb retained only in-frame sequences with V and J called. Part of the clones is not carried over; for the studies checked, unresolved V genes explain less than half of this, and the remainder is unexplained. That table supplies the V and J calls and clone size; D and trimming were determined from the DNA. The sample has roughly 68,000 clones on record, roughly 80% of them singletons. The ten top clones hold about 18% of the sample.

The junction shows trimming of 4 bases on V and 6 bases on J, and the gene matches do not reach 11 bases of it. Reading from cysteine to phenylalanine, the CDR3 counts 17 amino acids. Just the 51-base CDR3 DNA is kept, in frame starting at base 1. CDR1 and CDR2, looked up from the germline V gene, are KGHDR and SFDVKD. Whole blood was collected in K2EDTA tubes by collaborating institutions according to the institutions' own protocols. Collaborator samples were shipped for TCRbeta analysis as frozen whole blood, isolated PBMCs, or DNA extracted from either sample type. The sequence is built from TRBV24-1 and TRBJ1-5, with 10 bases matching TRBD1. This TCR came from a woman at least 80 years old with acute or convalescent COVID-19. The sequenced material came from peripheral blood. The CDR3 here reads CATSDLPGQGTGQPQHF. The DNA sequence is given as TGTGCCACCAGTGACTTGCCGGGACAGGGGACGGGTCAGCCCCAGCATTTT.